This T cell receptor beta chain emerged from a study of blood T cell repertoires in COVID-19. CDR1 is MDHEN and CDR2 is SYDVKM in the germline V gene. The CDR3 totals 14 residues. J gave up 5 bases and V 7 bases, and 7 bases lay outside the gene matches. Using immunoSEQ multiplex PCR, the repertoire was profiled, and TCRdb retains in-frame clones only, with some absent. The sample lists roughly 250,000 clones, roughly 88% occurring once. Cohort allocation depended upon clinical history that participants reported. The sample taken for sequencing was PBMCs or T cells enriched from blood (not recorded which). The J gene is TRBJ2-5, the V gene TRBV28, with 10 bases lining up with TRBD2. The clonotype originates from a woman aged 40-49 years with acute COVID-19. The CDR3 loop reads CASKLAGVGETQYF. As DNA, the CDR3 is TGTGCCAGCAAGCTAGCGGGAGTGGGTGAGACCCAGTACTTC. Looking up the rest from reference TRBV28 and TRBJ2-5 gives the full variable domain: DVKVTQSSRYLVKRTGEKVFLECVQDMDHENMFWYRQDPGLGLRLIYFSYDVKMKEKGDIPEGYSVSREKKERFSLILESASTNQTSMYLCASKLAGVGETQYFGPGTRLLVL.